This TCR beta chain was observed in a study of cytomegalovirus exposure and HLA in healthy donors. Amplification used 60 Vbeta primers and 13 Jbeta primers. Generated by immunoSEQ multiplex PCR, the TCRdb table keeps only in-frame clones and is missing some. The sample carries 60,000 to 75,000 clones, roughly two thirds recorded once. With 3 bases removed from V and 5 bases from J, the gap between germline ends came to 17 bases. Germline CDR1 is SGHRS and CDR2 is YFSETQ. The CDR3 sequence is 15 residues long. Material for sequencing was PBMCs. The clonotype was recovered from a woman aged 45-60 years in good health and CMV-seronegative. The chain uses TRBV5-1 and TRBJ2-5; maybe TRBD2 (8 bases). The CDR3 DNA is TGCGCCAGCAGCTATAGCGGGACAGTTATGGAGACCCAGTACTTC. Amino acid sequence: CASSYSGTVMETQYF.